Shown below are 9 T cell receptor beta chains from a single sample sequenced in a study of CD8+CD57+ T cells in acquired aplastic anemia. The study profiled TCR beta VDJ and CDR3 using genomic DNA as template. TCRdb recomputed calls from the reads with MiXCR, one row per CDR3 protein. The sample has about 62,000 distinct CDR3 sequences, 50% to 70% seen once; the top ten hold about 2.5%. Sequencing used sorted CD4+, CD8+, or CD8+CD57+ T cells (not recorded which) from PBMCs. The receptors were gathered from a human donor in good health, serving as a control.

This rearrangement joins TRBV29-1 to TRBJ1-2; 11 bases fit TRBD1. The germline V gene encodes CDR1 SQVTM and CDR2 ANQGSEA. After removal of 5 bases from V and 0 bases from J, the junction contained 8 bases not matched to a gene. This CDR3 region has 16 residues. CDR3 sequence reads: CSVTGTGGTANYGYTF. The DNA of the CDR3 is TGCAGCGTTACCGGGACAGGGGGGACAGCTAACTATGGCTACACCTTC.

This clonotype is labeled medium-sized. This chain uses TRBV2 with TRBJ2-1, with 7 bases identical to TRBD1. Germline values: CDR1 SNHLY, CDR2 FYNNEI. The ends lost 6 bases at V and 6 bases at J; junction bases unmatched: 11. This CDR3 contains 15 residues. Here the CDR3 reads CASSDTGVRGNEQFF. In nucleotides, the CDR3 is TGTGCCAGCAGCGATACAGGGGTCAGGGGCAATGAGCAGTTCTTC.

This clonotype is labeled medium-sized (0.01 to 0.1%). This chain uses TRBV2 with TRBJ1-2; unclear D gene. The CDR3 totals 14 residues. Looked up from germline, CDR1 is SNHLY and CDR2 is FYNNEI. V was trimmed by 2 bases and J by 4 bases, leaving 11 bases between them. The CDR3 loop is CASSEQPPPYGYTF. DNA for the CDR3: TGTGCCAGCAGTGAACAACCTCCCCCCTATGGCTACACCTTC. The variable domain in full, with the rest retrieved from reference TRBV2 and TRBJ1-2, is EPEVTQTPSHQVTQMGQEVILRCVPISNHLYFYWYRQILGQKVEFLVSFYNNEISEKSEIFDDQFSVERPDGSNFTLKIRSTKLEDSAMYFCASSEQPPPYGYTFGSGTRLTVV.

This clonotype has just one count. The chain couples TRBV29-1 to TRBJ1-1; 8 positions agree with TRBD1. V was clipped by 7 bases and J by 10 bases; unmatched bases: 8. Germline V CDR1 and CDR2: SQVTM, ANQGSEA. The CDR3 runs to 11 residues. CDR3 amino acids: CSAQGAGGAFF. The CDR3, as DNA: TGCAGCGCCCAGGGGGCAGGGGGAGCTTTCTTT.

This clonotype has a handful of counts. The genes are TRBV29-1 and TRBJ1-1; D unclear. Trimming removed 3 bases at V and 5 bases at J, with 13 bases between. Germline CDR1 is SQVTM and CDR2 is ANQGSEA. The CDR3 totals 13 residues. CDR3 coding DNA: TGCAGCGTTGACGTTGAGGGTAGGACTGAAGCTTTCTTT. Its protein is CSVDVEGRTEAFF.

There are a few counts of this clonotype. Mismatch with germline at one junction end may stem from a read error. The V call is TRBV19, the J call TRBJ1-2, with D possibly matching TRBD1 (6 bases). Germline CDR1 is LNHDA and CDR2 is SQIVND (reference sequence). The CDR3 is 14 residues long. The CDR3 region has the DNA TGTGCCAGCAGTATAGGGGGTTTCGGCTATGGCTACCCCTTC. Amino acid sequence: CASSIGGFGYGYPF.

This clonotype has a handful of counts. The chain employs TRBV29-1 and TRBJ2-7; the match to TRBD2 covers 13 bases. The CDR3 runs 13 residues. Germline V CDR1 and CDR2: SQVTM, ANQGSEA. The V segment lost 6 bases and the J segment 6 bases; nucleotides outside the gene matches: 5. The CDR3 sequence: CSVWTSGSGEQYF. CDR3 DNA sequence: TGCAGCGTGTGGACTAGCGGGAGTGGCGAGCAGTACTTC.

Regarding this clonotype: Its ends do not fully match the called genes, so a read error is possible. This sequence joins TRBV7-3 and TRBJ1-1; D gene ambiguous. The germline gives CDR1 SGHTA, CDR2 FQGTGA. This CDR3 is 13 amino acids long. The CDR3 DNA sequence: TGTGCCAGCAGCTTACTACGGAACTCTGAAGCTTTCTTT. Translated, it gives CASSLLRNSEAFF. Full variable domain (rest looked up from reference TRBV7-3 and TRBJ1-1): GAGVSQTPSNKVTEKGKYVELRCDPISGHTALYWYRQSLGQGPEFLIYFQGTGAADDSGLPNDRFFAVRPEGSVSTLKIQRTERGDSAVYLCASSLLRNSEAFFGQGTRLTVV.

This clonotype was seen many times. V usage is TRBV5-6 and J usage is TRBJ2-1, with D tentatively TRBD1 or TRBD2 (5 bases each). The CDR3 loop spans 17 amino acids. Germline V gives CDR1 SGHDT, CDR2 YYEEEE. V was trimmed by 0 bases and J by 5 bases, leaving 18 bases between them. The chain's CDR3 is CASSLAGGSRQHNEQFF. CDR3 DNA: TGTGCCAGCAGCTTGGCCGGAGGCAGCAGACAGCACAATGAGCAGTTCTTC.